The T cell receptor (beta chain) described here comes from a study of blood T cell repertoires in COVID-19. Looking at the study overall: The origin of the acute and convalescent COVID-19 samples was the United States, Italy and Spain. PBMCs, B-cell-depleted T cells, or T cells were the source of the cDNA or gDNA that made up the material.

The V gene's germline CDR1 is LGHNA and CDR2 YNFKEQ. The CDR3 is 16 amino acids. V gave up 3 bases and J gave up 6 bases; unmatched junction bases: 8. Authors' processing steps: Nucleated cell counts were estimated from reference gene primer amplification. Some clones are missing from TCRdb's copy, which holds only in-frame ones; the method was immunoSEQ multiplex PCR. From that table come the V and J calls and clone size; the DNA was used to work out D and trimming. The sample carries about 69,000 clones, about nine tenths recorded once. The chain employs TRBV4-2 and TRBJ2-3; 11 bases are a match to TRBD2. The source material was peripheral blood. The clonotype comes from a man aged 30-40 years with acute or convalescent COVID-19. The chain's CDR3 is CASSHTSSGGRDTQYF. The CDR3 nucleotides are TGTGCCAGCAGCCATACATCTAGCGGGGGGCGGGATACGCAGTATTTT.